These 3 T cell receptor beta chains share one sample of origin, sequenced in a study of CD8+CD57+ T cells in acquired aplastic anemia. TCR beta VDJ and CDR3 were profiled, and genomic DNA was the template. TCRdb reprocessed the reads via MiXCR and lists one record per CDR3 protein. The profile shows just over 200,000 distinct CDR3 sequences, 50% to 70% of them singletons. It was patients with CD8+CD57+ cell expansion by flow cytometry who were chosen for sequencing. The sequenced sample was sorted CD4+, CD8+, or CD8+CD57+ T cells (not recorded which) from PBMCs. Source of these receptors: a human donor with aplastic anemia.

The genes are TRBV9 and TRBJ1-5; no clear D. From germline, CDR1 is SGDLS and CDR2 YYNGEE. This CDR3 has 14 residues. Trimming left V 0 bases short and J 1 base short, with 5 bases between. The CDR3: CASSVGQSNQPQHF. As DNA, the CDR3 is TGTGCCAGCAGCGTAGGGCAGAGCAATCAGCCCCAGCATTTT.

This chain links TRBV28 with TRBJ2-2; D is ambiguous. CDR1 and CDR2 (germline): MDHEN, SYDVKM. V was trimmed by 7 bases and J by 8 bases, leaving 17 bases between them. This CDR3 comprises 14 residues. The CDR3 protein is CASTLAWARGELFF. CDR3 coding DNA: TGTGCCAGCACCCTTGCGTGGGCTAGGGGGGAGCTGTTTTTT.

The V and J genes are TRBV9 and TRBJ1-1; a possible D gene is TRBD1 (5 bases). The CDR3 consists of 18 residues. CDR1 SGDLS and CDR2 YYNGEE come from the germline V gene. Trimming cost V 2 bases and J 6 bases, with 26 bases left between them. CDR3 in amino acids: CASSVGDGSGSIWAEAFF. The CDR3 DNA sequence: TGTGCCAGCAGCGTTGGGGACGGGTCAGGGAGTATTTGGGCTGAAGCTTTCTTT.